Below, 29 T cell receptor beta chains from the same sample are listed, as sequenced in a study of control samples from healthy donors and cancer patients. Data came from immunoSEQ multiplex PCR; TCRdb stores just in-frame clones and leaves some out. The sample holds 120,000 to 150,000 clones, 75% to 95% seen once. The material sequenced was blood. The receptors originated from a man younger than 35 in good health.

V gene TRBV7-3 combines with J gene TRBJ2-5, with a tentative D call TRBD1 (6 bases). The V end lost 4 bases, the J end lost 5 bases, and 14 bases lay between the germline ends. This CDR3 has 14 residues. Germline V gene data show CDR1 as SGHTA and CDR2 as FQGTGA. Here the CDR3 reads CASSSGQMGETQYF. CDR3 nucleotide sequence: TGTGCCAGCAGCTCCGGACAGATGGGGGAGACCCAGTACTTC.

The CDR3 sequence: CASSPQGGLLRTEAFF. CDR3 nucleotides: TGTGCCAGCAGCCCCCAAGGTGGCCTCTTGCGCACTGAAGCTTTCTTT. The chain joins TRBV5-5 to TRBJ1-1; D remains ambiguous. Trimming left V 4 bases short and J 4 bases short, with 20 bases between. The germline V gene encodes CDR1 SGHKS and CDR2 YYEKEE (reference sequence). CDR3 length equals 16 residues.

The J gene is TRBJ2-5, the V gene TRBV27, with D possibly TRBD2 on 6 matching bases. The germline V gene encodes CDR1 MNHEY and CDR2 SMNVEV (reference sequence). This CDR3 has 15 residues. V gave up 7 bases and J gave up 2 bases, with 17 bases separating them. This CDR3 is CASTPTRGLQETQYF. In DNA form, the CDR3 reads TGTGCCAGCACCCCGACTAGAGGACTTCAAGAGACCCAGTACTTC.

V is TRBV7-6 and J is TRBJ2-1; 12 nucleotides line up with TRBD2. Looked up from germline, CDR1 is SGHVS and CDR2 is FNYEAQ. J lost 5 bases, V lost 5 bases, and 10 bases had no gene match. This CDR3 contains 17 residues. CDR3 loop: CASSPRILAGGHNEQFF. DNA of the CDR3: TGTGCCAGCAGCCCGCGCATACTAGCGGGGGGTCACAATGAGCAGTTCTTC.

This chain connects TRBV20-1 to TRBJ2-7; possibly TRBD1 for D (5 bases). From germline, CDR1 is DFQATT and CDR2 SNEGSKA (reference sequence). Trimming left V 3 bases short and J 6 bases short, with 18 bases between. The CDR3 covers 14 residues. The CDR3 here is CSASYPGQGVEQYF. Here the CDR3 DNA reads TGCAGTGCTAGTTATCCGGGCCAAGGGGTCGAGCAGTACTTC.

The chain links TRBV19 to TRBJ1-1, with a tentative D call TRBD1 (6 bases). Deletions cut 4 bases from V and 8 bases from J, with 8 bases between. The CDR3 extends over 11 amino acids. Germline lookup yields CDR1 LNHDA and CDR2 SQIVND (reference sequence). In DNA, the CDR3 is TGTGCCAGTAGTACGACAGGAGAAGCTTTCTTT. This codes for CASSTTGEAFF.

The chain uses TRBV27 and TRBJ1-2; possible D gene TRBD1, 6 bases. The CDR3 has 14 residues. In germline, CDR1 is MNHEY, CDR2 SMNVEV (reference sequence). The V end lost 5 bases, the J end lost 4 bases, and 14 bases lay between the germline ends. The CDR3 DNA reads TGTGCCAGCAGTCGCCTGGGGGCTCGCTATGGCTACACCTTC. Translating gives CASSRLGARYGYTF.

The chain combines TRBV3-1 (or the pseudogene TRBV3-2) with TRBJ1-5; D unclear. Trimming cost V 1 base and J 3 bases, with 10 bases left between them. This CDR3 has 15 amino acids. CDR1 and CDR2 (germline): LGHDT, YNNKEL (reference sequence). The CDR3 bases are TGTGCCAGCAGCCAAGGACGGGGAAACAATCAGCCCCAGCATTTT. Protein product: CASSQGRGNNQPQHF.

The sample holds a few counts of this clone. V usage is TRBV5-4 and J usage is TRBJ2-7; 12 bases map to TRBD2. Germline values: CDR1 SGHNT, CDR2 YYREEE (reference sequence). The V gene end was trimmed by 4 bases and the J gene end by 0 bases; junction bases not matched to a gene: 2. The CDR3 has 15 residues. In DNA form, the CDR3 reads TGTGCCAGCAGCCCGACTAGCGGGGGCTCCTACGAGCAGTACTTC. Translating it yields CASSPTSGGSYEQYF.

This chain links TRBV7-6 with TRBJ2-3; D ambiguous. Germline V lookup: CDR1 SGHVS, CDR2 FNYEAQ. V was shortened by 1 base and J by 7 bases, with 0 bases between the two germline ends. The CDR3 runs 10 residues. The chain's CDR3 is CASSLDTQYF. The CDR3 nucleotides are TGTGCCAGCAGCTTAGATACGCAGTATTTT.

This clone was found once. The CDR3 is CASSFLAGADTQYF. DNA for the CDR3: TGTGCCAGCAGCTTTCTTGCCGGGGCAGATACGCAGTATTTT. The chain has TRBV5-5 and TRBJ2-3, with TRBD2 as a possible D gene (5 bases). This CDR3 comprises 14 residues. Germline-derived CDR1 and CDR2 are SGHKS and YYEKEE (reference sequence). V shed 2 bases and J shed 4 bases, with 11 bases lying between them.

The gene calls are TRBV19 and TRBJ2-6; possibly TRBD1 for D (7 bases). The germline gives CDR1 LNHDA, CDR2 SQIVND (reference sequence). This CDR3 is 14 amino acids long. Trimming took 9 bases from V and 0 from J, leaving 9 bases between them. For the CDR3, the DNA is TGTGCCAGCAGGGGGGCCTCTGGGGCCAACGTCCTGACTTTC. It yields the protein CASRGASGANVLTF.

This chain joins TRBV30 and TRBJ1-1; D might be TRBD1 (6 bases). CDR1 is GTSNPN and CDR2 is SVGIG in the germline V gene (reference sequence). Trimming took off 3 bases at V and 1 base at J, with 24 bases between the two ends. The CDR3 totals 18 residues. CDR3 sequence reads: CAWSPLVPRGGRNTEAFF. The DNA for the CDR3 is TGTGCCTGGAGCCCCCTAGTGCCCAGGGGCGGTAGGAACACTGAAGCTTTCTTT.

The chain couples TRBV7-8 to TRBJ1-1; 11 positions match TRBD1. The length of the CDR3 is 14 residues. Trimming took 6 bases from V and 7 from J; bases not matched to a gene: 7. Germline CDR1 and CDR2: SGHVS and FQNEAQ. CDR3 in amino acids: CASRESGTGGEAFF. CDR3 in DNA: TGTGCCAGCAGGGAGAGCGGGACAGGGGGTGAAGCTTTCTTT.

The genes are TRBV14 and TRBJ2-5; D gene ambiguous. V lost 5 bases, J lost 6 bases, and 7 bases lay in between. Germline V gene sequence: CDR1 SGHDN, CDR2 FVKESK. CDR3 length: 11 amino acids. CDR3 sequence reads: CASSDPKTQYF. DNA of the CDR3: TGTGCCAGCAGCGACCCCAAGACCCAGTACTTC.

This chain joins TRBV7-9 and TRBJ1-2, with D perhaps matching TRBD1 (5 bases). The length of the CDR3 is 17 residues. The V gene's germline CDR1 is SEHNR and CDR2 FQNEAQ (reference sequence). Between the trimmed V and J ends, which lost 4 bases and 5 bases, there was a span of 23 bases. CDR3 amino acids: CASSSPNPPIGGYGYTF. The CDR3 DNA follows: TGTGCCAGCAGCTCCCCAAATCCCCCAATCGGGGGATATGGCTACACCTTC.

The chain uses TRBV7-2 and TRBJ1-5, with TRBD1 as a possible D gene (6 bases). V was shortened by 5 bases and J by 8 bases, with 10 bases between the two germline ends. Germline CDR1 is SGHTA and CDR2 is FQGNSA. CDR3 length: 12 amino acids. The CDR3 bases are TGTGCCAGCAGCCGCGACAGGAAGCCCCAGCATTTT. It yields the protein CASSRDRKPQHF.

This clone was counted a single time. The CDR3 is CSVEGGSGSYEQYF. The DNA for the CDR3 is TGCAGCGTTGAAGGAGGGTCAGGGTCGTACGAGCAGTACTTC. This sequence joins TRBV29-1 and TRBJ2-7; D is tentatively TRBD1 or TRBD2 (5 bases each). V gave up 1 base and J gave up 4 bases, with 14 bases separating them. Germline V gives CDR1 SQVTM, CDR2 ANQGSEA. The CDR3 is made up of 14 amino acids.

The chain recombines TRBV19 with TRBJ2-1, with 7 bases fitting TRBD1. The CDR3 has 15 amino acids. V was pared by 6 bases and J by 3 bases, with 8 bases of the junction left unmatched. Germline V CDR1 and CDR2: LNHDA, SQIVND (reference sequence). In nucleotides, the CDR3 is TGTGCCAGTAGGAAGAGGTCAGGGGGCTACAATGAGCAGTTCTTC. This sequence encodes CASRKRSGGYNEQFF. The full variable domain, with the rest looked up from reference TRBV19 and TRBJ2-1, is DGGITQSPKYLFRKEGQNVTLSCEQNLNHDAMYWYRQDPGQGLRLIYYSQIVNDFQKGDIAEGYSVSREKKESFPLTVTSAQKNPTAFYLCASRKRSGGYNEQFFGPGTRLTVL.

V gene TRBV6-5 combines with J gene TRBJ1-6, with D maybe TRBD1 (6 bases). Germline V gene lookup returns CDR1 MNHEY and CDR2 SVGAGI. With 6 bases removed from V and 6 bases from J, the gap between germline ends came to 12 bases. The CDR3 consists of 14 residues. In DNA form, the CDR3 reads TGTGCCAGCAGATACCAGGGGATTAATTCACCCCTCCACTTT. It yields the protein CASRYQGINSPLHF.

By sample fraction, this clone is medium-sized. The chain has TRBV5-1 and TRBJ1-2; D might be TRBD1 (6 bases). The CDR3 spans 13 residues. Per the germline V gene, CDR1 is SGHRS and CDR2 is YFSETQ. The ends were cut back, 0 bases at V and 8 bases at J, with 11 bases in the middle. DNA of the CDR3: TGCGCCAGCAGCTTGGGACAGGAGGAGGGCTACACCTTC. Its translation: CASSLGQEEGYTF. The variable domain in full, with the rest retrieved from reference TRBV5-1 and TRBJ1-2, is KAGVTQTPRYLIKTRGQQVTLSCSPISGHRSVSWYQQTPGQGLQFLFEYFSETQRNKGNFPGRFSGRQFSNSRSEMNVSTLELGDSALYLCASSLGQEEGYTFGSGTRLTVV.

The rearrangement links TRBV19 to TRBJ1-2, with 8 positions matching TRBD1. The CDR3 is 13 residues long. V was pared by 3 bases and J by 6 bases, with 3 bases of the junction left unmatched. Germline V gene data show CDR1 as LNHDA and CDR2 as SQIVND (reference sequence). The CDR3 bases are TGTGCCAGTAGTATGCAGGGGGCAGATGGCTACACCTTC. Its translation is CASSMQGADGYTF.

Regarding this clone: This specimen includes other DNA sequences encoding the same CDR3. This chain joins TRBV5-1 and TRBJ2-7, with D unresolved. This CDR3 spans 12 amino acids. Germline CDR1 SGHRS, CDR2 YFSETQ. V was clipped by 2 bases and J by 4 bases, with 7 bases between them. This chain's CDR3 is CASSLIGYEQYF. Written as DNA, the CDR3 is TGCGCCAGCAGCTTAATAGGGTACGAGCAGTACTTC.

The chain joins TRBV28 to TRBJ2-7; D is perhaps TRBD2 (6 bases). Germline CDR1 reads MDHEN; CDR2 reads SYDVKM. The CDR3 runs to 17 residues. The germline V and J ends were trimmed by 4 bases and 3 bases, with 22 bases remaining between them. CDR3 in amino acids: CASSWRRLAGTYYEQYF. The DNA for the CDR3 is TGTGCCAGCAGTTGGAGGAGGTTGGCAGGGACTTACTACGAGCAGTACTTC.

The CDR3 nucleotides are TGTGCCAGCAGTGATGGAGGACAGGGGGTCTATGGCTACACCTTC. It specifies CASSDGGQGVYGYTF. V usage is TRBV6-4 and J usage is TRBJ1-2, with 10 bases aligning to TRBD1. The CDR3 is 15 residues long. In germline, CDR1 is MRHNA, CDR2 SNTAGT. V lost 3 bases to trimming and J lost 4 bases; unmatched junction nucleotides: 5.

This chain links TRBV24-1 with TRBJ1-2; no clear D. The CDR3 is 12 amino acids. The ends were cut back, 7 bases at V and 2 bases at J, with 7 bases in the middle. CDR1 and CDR2 (germline): KGHDR, SFDVKD. This chain's CDR3 is CATSSPNYGYTF. CDR3 coding DNA: TGTGCCACCAGCAGTCCCAACTATGGCTACACCTTC.

This clone was seen only a few times. This chain joins TRBV5-6 and TRBJ1-6; the D gene is possibly TRBD1 (5 bases). In germline, CDR1 is SGHDT, CDR2 YYEEEE. The CDR3 length is 16 residues. Trimming cost V 3 bases and J 0 bases, with 10 bases left between them. The CDR3 DNA reads as TGTGCCAGCAGCTCGACAGACAGCTCCTATAATTCACCCCTCCACTTT. This sequence encodes CASSSTDSSYNSPLHF.

V and J are TRBV30 and TRBJ2-5; D gene ambiguous. V gave up 1 base and J gave up 4 bases, with 7 bases separating them. Germline CDR1 GTSNPN, CDR2 SVGIG (reference sequence). The CDR3 extends over 12 amino acids. In nucleotides, the CDR3 is TGTGCCTGGAGTGGGGGTATAGAGACCCAGTACTTC. The encoded protein is CAWSGGIETQYF.

This chain links TRBV19 with TRBJ1-6; 9 bases are a match to TRBD1. The germline CDR1 and CDR2 sequences are LNHDA and SQIVND (reference sequence). V gave up 10 bases and J gave up 9 bases; unmatched junction bases: 7. The CDR3 is 13 residues long. CDR3 DNA: TGTGCCACCCGGGACAGGGCCATTTCACCCCTCCACTTT. Amino acid sequence: CATRDRAISPLHF.